This T cell receptor beta chain was recorded in a study of OX40 agonist ivuxolimab in advanced cancers. Unmatched junction bases numbered 13, after V lost 6 bases and J lost 7 bases. Per the germline V gene, CDR1 is MNHEY and CDR2 is SVGAGI. This CDR3 is built from 15 residues. The protocol was immunoSEQ multiplex PCR, while the TCRdb copy is restricted to in-frame clones and leaves out a portion. The sample lists about 64,000 clones, roughly 85% occurring once. The rearrangement joins TRBV6-5 to TRBJ2-7, with 9 positions matching TRBD2. The sample here was CD4+ or CD8+ T cells sorted from blood, taken in a trial of the OX40 agonist ivuxolimab. The sequence was obtained from an adult with an advanced solid tumor such as melanoma, head and neck, liver or kidney cancer. The CDR3 DNA reads as TGTGCCAGCAGCCAGACTAGCGGAGGCCGCCGTGAGCAGTACTTC. Protein: CASSQTSGGRREQYF.